The 2 T cell receptor beta chains listed next were all sequenced from one sample in a study of T cells after yellow fever vaccination. TCRdb fed the 5' RACE reads into MiXCR, producing one record per CDR3 protein. Among tens of thousands of distinct CDR3 sequences, approximately 5% were seen once, and the ten largest hold around 2.1%. This specimen consisted of CD4+ T cells sorted from PBMCs, obtained more than 13 days after the first yellow fever vaccination. These receptors were obtained from a man between 18 and 29 years old who received the YFV17D yellow fever vaccine.

This clonotype was counted ten times or more. V usage is TRBV15 and J usage is TRBJ2-5; 9 bases map to TRBD1. The CDR3 has 14 residues. The V and J ends lost 4 bases and 5 bases, in that order; junction bases with no gene match: 5. Germline-derived CDR1 and CDR2 are LNHNV and YYDKDF (reference sequence). The CDR3 spells CATSKDRGGETQYF. CDR3 sequence (DNA): TGTGCCACCAGCAAGGACAGGGGCGGGGAGACCCAGTACTTC.

This clonotype was seen repeatedly, ten times or more. V usage is TRBV5-4 and J usage is TRBJ2-1; D gene uncertain. The CDR3 spans 15 residues. V gave up 5 bases and J gave up 0 bases, with 12 bases separating them. Per the germline V gene, CDR1 is SGHNT and CDR2 is YYREEE (reference sequence). This CDR3 reads CASSVSSSSYNEQFF. CDR3 coding DNA: TGTGCCAGCAGTGTCTCATCGAGCTCCTACAATGAGCAGTTCTTC. Looking up the rest from reference TRBV5-4 and TRBJ2-1 gives the full variable domain: ETGVTQSPTHLIKTRGQQVTLRCSSQSGHNTVSWYQQALGQGPQFIFQYYREEENGRGNFPPRFSGLQFPNYSSELNVNALELDDSALYLCASSVSSSSYNEQFFGPGTRLTVL.